These 10 T cell receptor beta chains share one sample of origin, sequenced in a study of tumor and adjacent non-tumor tissue in lung cancer. TCRbeta libraries were built with three rounds of nested PCR, modified from ARM-PCR. TCRdb analysed the multiplex PCR reads with MiXCR anew, one entry per CDR3 protein. Of about 110,000 distinct CDR3 sequences in the sample, more than 60% are singletons; the top ten hold 35% to 40%. The template was RNA from unsorted bulk tissue. Sequenced material: lung tumor tissue. The receptors come from an older woman with non-small cell lung cancer.

For this clonotype: At one boundary the junction diverges from the germline segment, which might be a read error. The V call is TRBV6-5, the J call TRBJ2-2, with a weak D call TRBD2 (7 bases). CDR3 length: 15 amino acids. Looked up from germline, CDR1 is MNHEY and CDR2 is SVGAGI. Here the CDR3 reads CASRGGGAGTGVLFF. The CDR3 coding sequence is TGTGCCAGCAGGGGAGGGGGTGCGGGCACCGGGGTGCTGTTTTTT.

The gene calls are TRBV6-6 and TRBJ2-7, with D possibly being TRBD1 or TRBD2 (5 bases each). The germline gives CDR1 MNHNY, CDR2 SVGAGI (reference sequence). This CDR3 has 15 residues. The CDR3 loop is CGGSRRTGGDYEQYF. DNA of the CDR3: TGTGGCGGCAGTCGCCGGACTGGGGGAGACTACGAGCAGTACTTC.

Turning to this clonotype: A much larger clone lies one base from this, so it may be a read error. The CDR3 carries no conserved terminal phenylalanine or tryptophan, so it likely arises from a read error. This chain links TRBV6-1 with TRBJ1-2; D not resolved. The CDR3 is 13 amino acids. With 5 bases removed from V and 4 bases from J, the gap between germline ends came to 11 bases. Germline assignment: CDR1 MNHNS and CDR2 SASEGT. This CDR3 is CASSRDGFYGYTS. CDR3 sequence (DNA): TGTGCCAGCAGTCGCGACGGCTTCTATGGCTACACCTCC.

Concerning this clonotype itself: The conserved phenylalanine or tryptophan normally closing the CDR3 is absent here, so this likely arose from a read error. No DNA is shown, since the ends of the CDR3 on it are uncertain; the CDR3 is the one TCRdb lists. This chain joins TRBV20-1 and TRBJ2-7. Germline V gene sequence: CDR1 DFQATT, CDR2 SNEGSKA (reference sequence). Including both end residues, the CDR3 is 14 amino acids long. The CDR3 region is CSARVSASSYEQYL.

V usage is TRBV12-3 or TRBV12-4 and J usage is TRBJ2-4; 8 bases agree with TRBD1. V trimming: 3 bases; J trimming: 4 bases; junction bases outside the gene matches: 5. The CDR3 consists of 15 residues. The CDR3 DNA sequence: TGTGCCAGCAGTTTTCAGGGGGCTCGTAAAAACATTCAGTACTTC. As protein: CASSFQGARKNIQYF.

A word on this clonotype: A much larger clone sits a single nucleotide away, making a read error possible. This rearrangement joins TRBV29-1 to TRBJ1-2; no firm D call. This CDR3 has 13 amino acids. The germline CDR1 and CDR2 sequences are SQVTM and ANQGSEA. CDR3 amino acids: CRVEVGGRGGYTF. CDR3 in DNA: TGCCGCGTTGAAGTTGGAGGGCGCGGGGGCTACACCTTC. Complete variable domain (other parts from reference TRBV29-1 and TRBJ1-2): SAVISQKPSRDICQRGTSLTIQCQVDSQVTMMFWYRQQPGQSLTLIATANQGSEATYESGFVIDKFPISRPNLTFSTLTVSNMSPEDSSIYLCRVEVGGRGGYTFGSGTRLTVV.

The chain uses TRBV28 and TRBJ2-2; D is unresolved. The CDR3 sequence is 16 residues long. Germline-derived CDR1 and CDR2 are MDHEN and SYDVKM. V dropped 3 bases and J dropped 2 bases, with 13 bases sitting between them. This chain's CDR3 is CASSFAGRANTGELFF. For the CDR3, the DNA is TGTGCCAGCAGTTTCGCCGGACGGGCAAACACCGGGGAGCTGTTTTTT.

This clonotype was recorded many times. The rearrangement uses TRBV5-5 and TRBJ1-5, with a possible D match to TRBD1 (5 bases). Germline V gene sequence: CDR1 SGHKS, CDR2 YYEKEE (reference sequence). The CDR3 is 13 amino acids. V lost 4 bases and J lost 6, with 11 bases in between. For the CDR3, the DNA is TGTGCCAGCAGCATGGGGGGGTTTCAGCCCCAGCATTTT. Its protein product is CASSMGGFQPQHF.

This clonotype was observed a single time. J is TRBJ2-2 and V is TRBV20-1, with D possibly TRBD2 on 7 matching bases. Germline V gene data show CDR1 as DFQATT and CDR2 as SNEGSKA (reference sequence). This CDR3 has 12 amino acids. Trimming removed 3 bases from V and 17 bases from J, with 19 bases in between. This CDR3 is CSASTVTGGLFF. CDR3 sequence (DNA): TGCAGTGCTAGCACAGTCACCGGGGGGCTCTTTTTT.

CDR3 in amino acids: CAWSVLNNGGLFF. CDR3 sequence (DNA): TGTGCCTGGAGTGTCCTGAACAACGGCGGGCTGTTTTTT. The V gene is TRBV30, the J gene TRBJ2-2; D is ambiguous. Between the trimmed V and J ends, which lost 0 bases and 13 bases, there was a span of 15 bases. Germline lookup yields CDR1 GTSNPN and CDR2 SVGIG (reference sequence). This CDR3 region has 13 residues. The whole variable domain, filled in from reference TRBV30 and TRBJ2-2, reads SQTIHQWPATLVQPVGSPLSLECTVEGTSNPNLYWYRQAAGRGLQLLFYSVGIGQISSEVPQNLSASRPQDRQFILSSKKLLLSDSGFYLCAWSVLNNGGLFFGEGSRLTVL.